This T cell receptor (beta chain) emerged from a study of radiotherapy plus CTLA-4 blockade in lung cancer (dated by TCRdb to between 2017 and 2018). In the study overall: Among enrolled patients, roughly 17% had an objective response and roughly 31% reached disease control. What the work shows at the level of the full study, not this receptor alone: The strongest predictors of response were reported to be early dynamic shifts in blood T cell clones along with a rise in serum interferon-beta following radiation. TCR clones derived from tumors expanded in peripheral blood after treatment with radiotherapy and ipilimumab.

On this clone itself: Its target antigen remains unknown. Base qualities are not provided; no much larger clone lies one nucleotide away.

Preparation of the library involved the immunoSEQ multiplex PCR assay. TCRdb carries this immuneACCESS record with in-frame sequences only. Its versions omit some clonotypes, under half of them owing to an unresolved V gene in the studies checked, with the rest unexplained. The sample profile shows roughly 44,000 clones; nearly 90% of them were found once. 7.8% of the sample lies in the top ten. The CDR3 runs 16 amino acids, cysteine and phenylalanine included. Just CDR3 DNA is preserved here, 48 bases in frame from base 1. The trim is 5 bases for V and 3 bases for J, with a gap of 14 bases between the germline ends. Via the germline V gene (reference sequence), CDR1 is LNHNV and CDR2 YYDKDF. The study evaluated CTLA-4 blockade (ipilimumab) given together with focal radiation therapy in patients who had chemo-refractory metastatic non-small-cell lung cancer.

The rearranged segments are TRBV15 and TRBJ1-6; matching of 5 bases hints at TRBD1 as the D gene. This clonotype was obtained from a human donor with non-small cell lung cancer whose response to radiotherapy plus ipilimumab could not be evaluated. This sample comprised peripheral blood, obtained from a patient treated with radiotherapy plus ipilimumab. The CDR3 here reads CATSLNPQGYNSPLHF. At the DNA level, the sequence is TGTGCCACCAGCTTGAATCCCCAGGGCTATAATTCACCCCTCCACTTT.